One and the same sample provided the 18 T cell receptor beta chains below, sequenced in a study of Tregs in tolerant kidney transplant recipients. Mixed chimerism was transient after nonmyeloablative marrow transplants from related graft donors. Libraries were prepared by immunoSEQ multiplex PCR; TCRdb keeps only in-frame clonotypes and omits some of them. The sample totals roughly 25,000 clones. This specimen was CD4+ T cells from blood (PBMCs), taken 6 months after the transplant. The receptors here all came from a human patient who received a combined kidney and bone marrow transplant. Some T cells may be transferred from the graft donor.

With regard to this clone: Read coverage stops 3 residues before the CDR3 terminus; the germline J gene supplies the remainder. This chain joins TRBV6-2 or TRBV6-3 and TRBJ2-1; no clear D gene. CDR1 is MNHEY, CDR2 SVGEGT, per germline. V shed 6 bases and J shed 9 bases, with 12 bases lying between them. The CDR3 is 12 residues long. CDR3 sequence reads: CASSPLGFEQFF. The DNA read from the CDR3 is TGTGCCAGCAGCCCCCTCGGTTTTGAG.

Note on this clone: Sequencing ends 3 residues short of the CDR3 end; the germline J gene provides the rest. Other nucleotide sequences in the sample specify the same CDR3. The rearrangement uses TRBV7-2 and TRBJ2-2; perhaps TRBD1 as D (5 bases). CDR1 and CDR2 (germline): SGHTA, FQGNSA. The CDR3 is made up of 13 amino acids. The V end was cut by 3 bases, the J end by 6 bases, with 8 bases between. The CDR3 sequence: CASSFKGAGELFF. CDR3 DNA (partial): TGTGCCAGCAGCTTTAAAGGGGCCGGGGAG.

This clone is medium-sized by frequency. The read ends 3 residues shy of where the CDR3 ends; the end is completed using the germline J gene. The genes are TRBV18 and TRBJ2-2; the D gene is possibly TRBD2 (6 bases). Looked up from germline, CDR1 is KGHSH and CDR2 is LQKENI. This CDR3 spans 15 amino acids. Trimming cost V 4 bases and J 6 bases, with 15 bases left between them. CDR3 DNA (partial): TGTGCCAGCTCACTTACTCCGGGGGTCGCCGGGGAG. This encodes CASSLTPGVAGE. The entire CDR3 reads CASSLTPGVAGELFF.

A word on this clone: The sequenced fragment ends 3 residues before the CDR3 boundary, so the rest is inferred from the germline J gene. Other nucleotide sequences from this sample produce the same CDR3. This rearrangement joins TRBV7-2 to TRBJ2-3; 7 nucleotides match TRBD2. The CDR3 contains 14 residues. J was trimmed by 7 bases and V by 1 base; bases with no gene match: 5. Germline V gene lookup returns CDR1 SGHTA and CDR2 FQGNSA. CDR3 DNA (partial): TGTGCCAGCAGCTTAGGTGGGAGCGGGAATACG. The encoded protein is CASSLGGSGNT. The CDR3 in its entirety is CASSLGGSGNTQYF.

The part of the CDR3 DNA that was read is TGTGCCAGCAGCTTCGCCGGGACAGATGAAAAA. This sequence encodes CASSFAGTDEK. The CDR3 as a whole reads CASSFAGTDEKLFF. This chain connects TRBV7-2 to TRBJ1-4, with 7 bases that match TRBD1. The read terminates 3 residues ahead of where the CDR3 ends, so the germline J gene completes it. The V and J ends lost 3 bases and 6 bases, in that order; junction bases with no gene match: 4. This CDR3 contains 14 residues. The germline V gene encodes CDR1 SGHTA and CDR2 FQGNSA.

As to this clone: The germline gene is not matched at one end of the junction; a read error may be the cause. The CDR3 extends 3 residues past the end of the read, so its final part is completed from the germline J gene. The genes are TRBV4-2 and TRBJ2-7, with 9 bases that match TRBD2. CDR1 and CDR2 (germline): LGHNA, YNFKEQ. CDR3 size: 15 residues. The CDR3 sequence is CASSQDGREGYEQYF. The sequenced part of the CDR3 DNA is TGCGCCAGCAGCCAAGATGGGCGGGAGGGATACGAG.

About this clone itself: The read comes to an end 3 residues before the CDR3 does, leaving the germline J gene to fill in the end. V is TRBV7-6 and J is TRBJ2-7, with a possible D match to TRBD2 (5 bases). The ends were cut back, 5 bases at V and 6 bases at J, with 14 bases in the middle. CDR3 length equals 13 residues. Germline CDR1 reads SGHVS; CDR2 reads FNYEAQ. This chain's CDR3 is CASSPGESGEQYF. CDR3 DNA, as far as it was read: TGTGCCAGCAGCCCCGGGGAGTCGGGCGAG.

Comment on this clone: The sequence runs out 3 residues before the end of the CDR3; the remainder is reconstructed from the germline J gene. This chain uses TRBV20-1 with TRBJ2-7; 7 bases map to TRBD2. CDR1 is DFQATT, CDR2 SNEGSKA, per germline (reference sequence). The CDR3 length is 12 residues. The junction had 3 bases not matched to a gene; V was cut back by 6 bases and J by 1 base. CDR3 sequence: CSAQRESYEQYF. The sequenced part of the CDR3 DNA is TGCAGTGCCCAGCGGGAATCCTACGAG.

Turning to this clone: The read falls 3 residues short of the CDR3 end, and the missing part is taken from the germline J gene. The rearrangement links TRBV7-2 to TRBJ2-7; 7 positions match TRBD2. There are 15 residues in the CDR3. With V trimmed by 6 bases and J by 3 bases, 11 bases remained unmatched. Germline V gene lookup returns CDR1 SGHTA and CDR2 FQGNSA. Partial CDR3 DNA: TGTGCCAGCAGGCTGGGCGCGGGAGTGAGCTACGAG. It specifies CASRLGAGVSYE. The entire CDR3 is CASRLGAGVSYEQYF.

On this clone: The read finishes 3 residues shy of the CDR3 end, and the germline J gene is used to complete it. This sequence joins TRBV20-1 and TRBJ2-3; a weak D match, TRBD2 (5 bases). The CDR3 extends over 16 amino acids. Germline assignment: CDR1 DFQATT and CDR2 SNEGSKA (reference sequence). V lost 3 bases and J lost 2, with 18 bases in between. Partial CDR3 DNA: TGCAGTGCTAGTAAGTTGGCGGAGCGGTACACAGATACG. It yields the protein CSASKLAERYTDT. The complete CDR3 sequence is CSASKLAERYTDTQYF.

Of note for this clone: The read gets to within 3 residues of the CDR3 end, and the germline J gene fills in the rest. This sequence joins TRBV5-8 and TRBJ2-4; no firm D call. This CDR3 spans 14 amino acids. Germline CDR1 and CDR2: SGHTS and YDEGEE. V was pared by 1 base and J by 1 base, with 6 bases between. CDR3 DNA, as far as it was read: TGTGCCAGCAGCTTGATGAGGGCCAAAAACATT. This sequence encodes CASSLMRAKNI. The whole CDR3 reads CASSLMRAKNIQYF. Full variable domain (outside the CDR3, taken from reference TRBV5-8 and TRBJ2-4): EAGVTQSPTHLIKTRGQQATLRCSPISGHTSVYWYQQALGLGLQFLLWYDEGEERNRGNFPPRFSGRQFPNYSSELNVNALELEDSALYLCASSLMRAKNIQYFGAGTRLSVL.

A word on this clone: The sequence runs out 3 residues before the end of the CDR3; the remainder is reconstructed from the germline J gene. The chain links TRBV30 to TRBJ2-3; 13 bases fit TRBD2. The CDR3 length is 15 residues. Looked up from germline, CDR1 is GTSNPN and CDR2 is SVGIG (reference sequence). Trimming cost V 7 bases and J 6 bases; bases outside gene matches: 10. The CDR3: CAFRTSGSGVDTQYF. The sequenced part of the CDR3 DNA is TGTGCCTTTAGGACTAGCGGGAGTGGGGTTGATACG.

As to this clone: The read gets to within 3 residues of the CDR3 end, and the germline J gene fills in the rest. The genes are TRBV7-9 and TRBJ1-2, with D perhaps matching TRBD1 (6 bases). The CDR3 covers 12 residues. V gave up 2 bases and J gave up 7 bases, with 8 bases separating them. CDR1 and CDR2 from the germline V gene are SEHNR and FQNEAQ (reference sequence). The CDR3 DNA, read in part, is TGTGCCAGCAGCTTAACAGGGAGTGGC. Its protein is CASSLTGSG. The entire CDR3 sequence reads CASSLTGSGYTF.

With regard to this clone: Read sequence stops 3 residues before the CDR3 end, and the germline J gene provides the missing end. The V call is TRBV29-1, the J call TRBJ1-2, with D possibly matching TRBD1 (5 bases). V lost 3 bases to trimming and J lost 5 bases, with 10 bases between them. The CDR3 has 12 amino acids. Germline CDR1 reads SQVTM; CDR2 reads ANQGSEA. CDR3 region: CSVEGRTYGYTF. CDR3 bases read: TGCAGCGTTGAGGGGCGCACGTATGGC.

About this clone: The CDR3 goes on 3 residues after the read ends, and that part is filled in from the germline J gene. V gene TRBV7-9 combines with J gene TRBJ2-7, with D perhaps matching TRBD2 (6 bases). V was cut by 7 bases and J by 3 bases, with 19 bases left in between. The CDR3 contains 15 residues. Germline CDR1 SEHNR, CDR2 FQNEAQ (reference sequence). The sequenced part of the CDR3 DNA is TGTGCCAGCACCCCCGGGACTCTACTGGACTACGAG. Its translation: CASTPGTLLDYE. The CDR3 in full is CASTPGTLLDYEQYF.

Of note for this clone: The CDR3 is cut off 3 residues early in the read; its end comes from the germline J gene. J is TRBJ1-4 and V is TRBV7-8; D is unresolved. This CDR3 is built from 16 residues. Germline-derived CDR1 and CDR2 are SGHVS and FQNEAQ. Trimming took 2 bases from V and 0 from J, leaving 10 bases between them. The CDR3 protein is CASSLSLIATNEKLFF. The CDR3 DNA, read in part, is TGTGCCAGCAGCTTATCACTGATAGCAACTAATGAAAAA.

Comment on this clone: The DNA ends 3 residues before the CDR3 does, and the rest of the CDR3 is filled in from the germline J gene. This chain connects TRBV18 to TRBJ1-3; 7 positions agree with TRBD1. This CDR3 is 18 amino acids long. V lost 3 bases and J lost 0; bases outside the gene matches: 11. Germline loops: CDR1 KGHSH, CDR2 LQKENI. Partial CDR3 DNA: TGTGCCAGCTCACCTGTGACAGGGTTGGGAAACTCTGGAAACACC. Translated: CASSPVTGLGNSGNT. The entire CDR3 protein reads CASSPVTGLGNSGNTIYF.

A remark on this clone: Read sequence stops 3 residues before the CDR3 end, and the germline J gene provides the missing end. The chain carries TRBV20-1 and TRBJ2-5, with D possibly being TRBD2 (5 bases). Trimming stripped 6 bases from V and 0 bases from J, with 14 bases between. The length of the CDR3 is 14 residues. Germline values: CDR1 DFQATT, CDR2 SNEGSKA (reference sequence). Partial CDR3 DNA: TGCAGTGCCCCCGTTGTAGCGTACCAAGAGACC. Encoded protein: CSAPVVAYQET. The full-length CDR3 reads as CSAPVVAYQETQYF.